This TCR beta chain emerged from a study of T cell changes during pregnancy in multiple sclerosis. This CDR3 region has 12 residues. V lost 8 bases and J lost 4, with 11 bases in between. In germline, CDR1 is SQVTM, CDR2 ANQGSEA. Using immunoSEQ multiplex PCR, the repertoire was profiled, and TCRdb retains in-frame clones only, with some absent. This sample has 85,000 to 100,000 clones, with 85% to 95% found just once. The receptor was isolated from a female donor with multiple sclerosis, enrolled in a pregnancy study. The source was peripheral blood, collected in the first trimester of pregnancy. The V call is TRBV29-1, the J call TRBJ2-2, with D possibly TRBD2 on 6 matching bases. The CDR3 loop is CSFGDFTGELFF. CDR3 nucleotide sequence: TGCAGCTTTGGGGACTTCACCGGGGAGCTGTTTTTT.